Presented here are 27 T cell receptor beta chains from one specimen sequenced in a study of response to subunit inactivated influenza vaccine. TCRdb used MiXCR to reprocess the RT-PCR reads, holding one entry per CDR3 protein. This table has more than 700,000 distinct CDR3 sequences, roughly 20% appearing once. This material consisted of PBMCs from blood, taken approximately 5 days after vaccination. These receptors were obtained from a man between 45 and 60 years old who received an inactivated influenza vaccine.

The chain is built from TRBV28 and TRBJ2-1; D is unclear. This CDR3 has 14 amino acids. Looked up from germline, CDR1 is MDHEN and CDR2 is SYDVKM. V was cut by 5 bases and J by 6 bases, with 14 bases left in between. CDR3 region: CASSTGLPANEQFF. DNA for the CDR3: TGTGCCAGCAGTACGGGCCTCCCTGCCAATGAGCAGTTCTTC.

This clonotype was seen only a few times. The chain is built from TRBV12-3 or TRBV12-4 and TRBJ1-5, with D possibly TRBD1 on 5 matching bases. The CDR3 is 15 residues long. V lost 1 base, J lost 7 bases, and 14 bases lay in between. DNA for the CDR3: TGTGCCAGCAGTTTAGTACCACAGGACCGGCAGCCCCAGCATTTT. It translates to CASSLVPQDRQPQHF.

CDR3 protein: CASSQVRGTQYF. The CDR3 region has the DNA TGTGCCAGCAGCCAAGTACGCGGGACCCAGTACTTC. The chain uses TRBV3-1 and TRBJ2-5; D gene ambiguous. The CDR3 loop spans 12 amino acids. Trimming removed 1 base at V and 7 bases at J, with 7 bases between. CDR1 and CDR2 (germline): LGHDT, YNNKEL (reference sequence).

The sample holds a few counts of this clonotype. CDR3 sequence reads: CASSYHIRETQYF. The CDR3 DNA reads TGTGCCAGCAGTTACCACATACGAGAGACCCAGTACTTC. V is TRBV6-2 or TRBV6-3 and J is TRBJ2-5; D ambiguous. Germline V gives CDR1 MNHEY, CDR2 SVGEGT. This CDR3 spans 13 amino acids. Deletions cut 2 bases from V and 4 bases from J, with 8 bases between.

CDR3 sequence: CASSGGQGADTQYF. CDR3 DNA: TGTGCCAGCAGCGGGGGACAGGGAGCGGATACGCAGTATTTT. The V and J genes are TRBV5-5 and TRBJ2-3; 9 nucleotides line up with TRBD1. Germline-derived CDR1 and CDR2 are SGHKS and YYEKEE (reference sequence). The CDR3 spans 14 residues. V lost 4 bases and J lost 6; bases outside the gene matches: 6. Complete variable domain (other parts from reference TRBV5-5 and TRBJ2-3): DAGVTQSPTHLIKTRGQQVTLRCSPISGHKSVSWYQQVLGQGPQFIFQYYEKEERGRGNFPDRFSARQFPNYSSELNVNALLLGDSALYLCASSGGQGADTQYFGPGTRLTVL.

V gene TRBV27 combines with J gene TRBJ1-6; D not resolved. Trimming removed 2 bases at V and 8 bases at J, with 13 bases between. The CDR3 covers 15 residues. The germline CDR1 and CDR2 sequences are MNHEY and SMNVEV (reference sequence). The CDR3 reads CASSLREGVYSPLHF. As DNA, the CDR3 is TGTGCCAGCAGTTTACGAGAGGGTGTGTATTCACCCCTCCACTTT.

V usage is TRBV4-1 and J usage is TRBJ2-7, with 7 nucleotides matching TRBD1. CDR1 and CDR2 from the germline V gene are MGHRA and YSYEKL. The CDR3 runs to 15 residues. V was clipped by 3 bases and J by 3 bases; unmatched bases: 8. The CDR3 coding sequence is TGCGCCAGCAGCCAGGAGACAGGGCCCTACTACGAGCAGTACTTC. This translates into CASSQETGPYYEQYF.

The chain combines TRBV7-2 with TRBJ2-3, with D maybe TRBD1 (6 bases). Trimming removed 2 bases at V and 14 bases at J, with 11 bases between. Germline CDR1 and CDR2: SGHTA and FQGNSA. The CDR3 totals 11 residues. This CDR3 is CASSLLGAPYF. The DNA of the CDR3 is TGTGCCAGCAGCTTATTGGGGGCCCCGTATTTT.

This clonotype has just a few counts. CDR3: CASSADRVASGRAGSDTQYF. CDR3 coding DNA: TGTGCCAGCAGTGCAGACAGGGTAGCTAGCGGGAGGGCCGGGTCAGATACGCAGTATTTT. This sequence joins TRBV25-1 and TRBJ2-3; TRBD2 agrees at 12 bases. Losses at the gene ends were 4 bases for V and 4 bases for J; bases not matched to a gene: 18. This CDR3 is built from 20 residues. CDR1 MGHDK and CDR2 SYGVNS come from the germline V gene.

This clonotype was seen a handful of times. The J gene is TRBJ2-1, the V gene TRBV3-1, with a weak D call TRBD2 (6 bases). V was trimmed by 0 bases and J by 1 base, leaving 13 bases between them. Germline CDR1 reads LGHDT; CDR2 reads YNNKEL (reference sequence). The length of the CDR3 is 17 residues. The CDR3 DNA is TGTGCCAGCAGCCAAGAATCGCTAGCGTTATCCTACAATGAGCAGTTCTTC. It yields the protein CASSQESLALSYNEQFF.

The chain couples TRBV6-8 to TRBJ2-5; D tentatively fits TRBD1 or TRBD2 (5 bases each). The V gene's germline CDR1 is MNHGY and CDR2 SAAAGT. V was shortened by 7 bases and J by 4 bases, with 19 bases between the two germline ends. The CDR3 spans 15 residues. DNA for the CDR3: TGTGCCAGCATCGGTCGGGGTACGGGACGAGAGACCCAGTACTTC. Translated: CASIGRGTGRETQYF.

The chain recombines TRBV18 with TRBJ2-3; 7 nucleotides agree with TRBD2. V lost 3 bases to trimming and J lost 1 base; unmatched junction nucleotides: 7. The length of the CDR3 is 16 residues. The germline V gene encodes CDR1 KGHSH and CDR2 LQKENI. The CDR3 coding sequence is TGTGCCAGCTCACCCAAAGGACTAGGGGGCACAGATACGCAGTATTTT. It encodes CASSPKGLGGTDTQYF. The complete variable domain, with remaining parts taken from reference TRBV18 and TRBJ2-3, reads NAGVMQNPRHLVRRRGQEARLRCSPMKGHSHVYWYRQLPEEGLKFMVYLQKENIIDESGMPKERFSAEFPKEGPSILRIQQVVRGDSAAYFCASSPKGLGGTDTQYFGPGTRLTVL.

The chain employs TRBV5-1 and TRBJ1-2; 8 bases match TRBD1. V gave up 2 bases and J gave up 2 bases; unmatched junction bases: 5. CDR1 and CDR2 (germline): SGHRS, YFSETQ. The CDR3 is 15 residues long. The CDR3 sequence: CASSFRTGTNYGYTF. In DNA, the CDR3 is TGCGCCAGCAGCTTTCGGACAGGGACAAACTATGGCTACACCTTC.

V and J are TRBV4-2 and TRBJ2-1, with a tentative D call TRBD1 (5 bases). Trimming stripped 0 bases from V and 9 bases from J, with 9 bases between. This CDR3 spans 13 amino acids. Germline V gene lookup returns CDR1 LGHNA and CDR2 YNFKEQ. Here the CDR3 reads CASSQDARGEQFF. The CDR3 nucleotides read TGTGCCAGCAGCCAAGACGCTAGGGGTGAGCAGTTCTTC.

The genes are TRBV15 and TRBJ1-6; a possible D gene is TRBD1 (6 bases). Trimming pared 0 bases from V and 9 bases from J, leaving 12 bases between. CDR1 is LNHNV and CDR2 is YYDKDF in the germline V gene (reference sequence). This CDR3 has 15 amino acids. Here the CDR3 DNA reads TGTGCCACCAGCAGAGAACAGGGTGCCGGTTCACCCCTCCACTTT. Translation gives CATSREQGAGSPLHF.

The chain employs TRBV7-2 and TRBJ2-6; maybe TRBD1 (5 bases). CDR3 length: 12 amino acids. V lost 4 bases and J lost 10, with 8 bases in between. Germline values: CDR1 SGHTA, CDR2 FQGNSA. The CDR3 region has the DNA TGTGCCAGCAGCTCAGCAGGGAACGTCCTGACTTTC. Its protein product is CASSSAGNVLTF.

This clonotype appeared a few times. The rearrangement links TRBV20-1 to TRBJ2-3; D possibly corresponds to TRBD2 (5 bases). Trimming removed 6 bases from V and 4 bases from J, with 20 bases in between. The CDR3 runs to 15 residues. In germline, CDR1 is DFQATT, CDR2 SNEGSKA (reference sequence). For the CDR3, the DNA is TGCAGTGCCATCCCACGCGGGCTAGCAGCAGATACGCAGTATTTT. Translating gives CSAIPRGLAADTQYF.

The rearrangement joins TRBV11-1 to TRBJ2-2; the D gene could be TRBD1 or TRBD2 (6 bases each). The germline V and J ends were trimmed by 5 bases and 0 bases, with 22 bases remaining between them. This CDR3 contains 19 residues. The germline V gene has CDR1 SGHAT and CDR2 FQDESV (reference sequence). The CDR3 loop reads CASSPMRDNYYANTGELFF. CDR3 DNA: TGTGCCAGCAGCCCGATGCGGGACAATTACTACGCGAACACCGGGGAGCTGTTTTTT.

The CDR3 bases are TGCAGTGCTACAGGATACTCCACTGAAGCTTTCTTT. It is translated as CSATGYSTEAFF. V is TRBV20-1 and J is TRBJ1-1, with D uncertain. V was shortened by 4 bases and J by 4 bases, with 10 bases between the two germline ends. This CDR3 is 12 amino acids long. Germline V gene data show CDR1 as DFQATT and CDR2 as SNEGSKA (reference sequence).

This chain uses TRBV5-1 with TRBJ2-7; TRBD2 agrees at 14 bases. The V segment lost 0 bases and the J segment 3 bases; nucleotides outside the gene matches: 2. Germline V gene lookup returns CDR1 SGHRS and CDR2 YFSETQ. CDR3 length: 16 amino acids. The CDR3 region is CASSLGTSGGNYEQYF. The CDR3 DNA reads TGCGCCAGCAGCTTGGGGACTAGCGGGGGGAACTACGAGCAGTACTTC.

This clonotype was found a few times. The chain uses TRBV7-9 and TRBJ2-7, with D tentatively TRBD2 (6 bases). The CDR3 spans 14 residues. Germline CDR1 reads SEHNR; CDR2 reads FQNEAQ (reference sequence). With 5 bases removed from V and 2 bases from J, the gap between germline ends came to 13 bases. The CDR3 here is CASSPLGSTYEQYF. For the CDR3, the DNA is TGTGCCAGCAGCCCCCTCGGGAGTACCTACGAGCAGTACTTC.

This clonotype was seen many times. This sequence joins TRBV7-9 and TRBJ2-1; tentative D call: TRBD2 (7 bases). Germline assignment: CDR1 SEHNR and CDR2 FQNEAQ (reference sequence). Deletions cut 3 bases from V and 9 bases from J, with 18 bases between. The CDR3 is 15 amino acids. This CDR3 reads CASSLGAGPGGEQFF. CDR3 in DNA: TGTGCCAGCAGCTTGGGGGCGGGCCCGGGGGGTGAGCAGTTCTTC.

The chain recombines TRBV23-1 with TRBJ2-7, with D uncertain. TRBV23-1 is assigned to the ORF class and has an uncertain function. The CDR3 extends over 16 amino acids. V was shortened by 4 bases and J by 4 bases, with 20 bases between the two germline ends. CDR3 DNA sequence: TGCGCCAGCAGTCCGCGAAGAAACCCCCCCCCTTACGAGCAGTACTTC. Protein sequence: CASSPRRNPPPYEQYF.

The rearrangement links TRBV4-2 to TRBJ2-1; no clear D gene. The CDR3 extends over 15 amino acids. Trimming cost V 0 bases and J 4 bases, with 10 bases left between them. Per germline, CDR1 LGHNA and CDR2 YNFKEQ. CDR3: CASSQDLTTYNEQFF. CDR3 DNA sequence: TGTGCCAGCAGCCAAGATCTTACGACGTACAATGAGCAGTTCTTC.

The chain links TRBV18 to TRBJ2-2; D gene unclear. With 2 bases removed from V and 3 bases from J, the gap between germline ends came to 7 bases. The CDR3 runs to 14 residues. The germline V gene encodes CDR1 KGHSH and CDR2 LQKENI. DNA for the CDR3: TGTGCCAGCTCACCAGCGACACACACCGGGGAGCTGTTTTTT. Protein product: CASSPATHTGELFF. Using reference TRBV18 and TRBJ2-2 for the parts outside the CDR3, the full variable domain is NAGVMQNPRHLVRRRGQEARLRCSPMKGHSHVYWYRQLPEEGLKFMVYLQKENIIDESGMPKERFSAEFPKEGPSILRIQQVVRGDSAAYFCASSPATHTGELFFGEGSRLTVL.

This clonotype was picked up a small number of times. The CDR3 nucleotides are TGTGCCACCAGCGCCGGGCGGTCCTACGAGCAGTACTTC. It is translated as CATSAGRSYEQYF. V gene TRBV15 combines with J gene TRBJ2-7; D uncertain. The V end was cut by 5 bases, the J end by 1 base, with 9 bases between. Germline V lookup: CDR1 LNHNV, CDR2 YYDKDF (reference sequence). The CDR3 covers 13 residues.

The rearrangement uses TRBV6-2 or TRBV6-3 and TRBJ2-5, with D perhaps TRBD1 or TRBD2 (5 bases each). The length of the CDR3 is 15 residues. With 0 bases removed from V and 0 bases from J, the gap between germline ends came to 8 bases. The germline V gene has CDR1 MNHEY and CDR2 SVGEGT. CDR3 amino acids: CASSYSGGNQETQYF. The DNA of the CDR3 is TGTGCCAGCAGTTACTCTGGGGGAAACCAAGAGACCCAGTACTTC.